This record concerns one T cell receptor (beta chain) sequence. The data were obtained in a study of control samples from healthy donors and cancer patients. Germline V gives CDR1 LGHNA, CDR2 YNFKEQ. V shed 4 bases and J 4 bases; nucleotides not matched to a gene: 11. CDR3 size: 16 residues. Some clones are missing from TCRdb's copy, which holds only in-frame ones; the method was immunoSEQ multiplex PCR. Of about 270,000 clones detected, roughly four fifths appear once; the ten largest clones hold more than 10%. The genes are TRBV4-2 and TRBJ2-3; TRBD2 matches 7 bases. The sequencing input was PBMCs. The receptor comes from a woman aged 55-70 years with lung cancer. This CDR3 reads CASSPRDYLIADTQYF. The CDR3 region has the DNA TGTGCCAGCAGCCCAAGGGACTACCTAATCGCAGATACGCAGTATTTT.